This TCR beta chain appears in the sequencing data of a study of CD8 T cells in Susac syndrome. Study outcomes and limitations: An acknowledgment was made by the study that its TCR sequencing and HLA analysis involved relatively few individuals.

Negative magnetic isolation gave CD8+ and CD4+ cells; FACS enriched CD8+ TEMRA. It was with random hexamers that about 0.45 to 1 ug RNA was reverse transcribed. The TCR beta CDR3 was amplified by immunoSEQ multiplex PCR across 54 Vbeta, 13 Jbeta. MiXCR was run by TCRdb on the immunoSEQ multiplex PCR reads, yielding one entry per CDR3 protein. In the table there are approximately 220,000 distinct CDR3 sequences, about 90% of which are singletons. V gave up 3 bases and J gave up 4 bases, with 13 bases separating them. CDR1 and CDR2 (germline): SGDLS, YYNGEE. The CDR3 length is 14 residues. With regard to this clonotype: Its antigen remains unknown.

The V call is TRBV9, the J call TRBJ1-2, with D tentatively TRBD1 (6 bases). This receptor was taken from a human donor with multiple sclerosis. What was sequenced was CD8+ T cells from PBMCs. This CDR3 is CASSGRGPAYGYTF. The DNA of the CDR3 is TGTGCCAGCAGCGGCCGGGGGCCCGCCTATGGCTACACCTTC.